This record concerns one T cell receptor (beta chain) sequence. This record comes from a study of T cells in Graves' hyperthyroidism and ophthalmopathy. Hyperthyroidism was newly diagnosed in patients aged 18 to 65 (duration under 2 months). Reasons for excluding patients were uncontrolled infection, other autoimmune disease, pregnancy or lactation. The PBMCs were sourced from fresh peripheral blood (more than 9 ml). RNA transcripts yielded amplified TCR beta CDR3 regions. An initial round of RT-PCR targeting the TCR CDR3 relied on the HTBI primer set. TCRdb redid the calling of the multiplex PCR reads with MiXCR, one entry per CDR3 protein. Of 550,000 to 650,000 distinct CDR3 sequences in the sample, around 13% were seen once. The CDR3 covers 16 residues. Per the germline V gene, CDR1 is LNHDA and CDR2 is SQIVND (reference sequence). Trimming removed 4 bases from V and 3 bases from J; junction bases left unmatched: 5.

The chain couples TRBV19 to TRBJ2-7, with TRBD2 matching over 14 bases. Sequencing was done on a sample of blood. The clonotype originates from a woman aged 25 to 39 with Graves' hyperthyroidism that later progressed to Graves' ophthalmopathy. The CDR3 sequence is CASSTGLAGVGYEQYF. CDR3 nucleotide sequence: TGTGCCAGTAGTACGGGACTAGCGGGAGTAGGCTACGAGCAGTACTTC. The complete variable domain, with remaining parts taken from reference TRBV19 and TRBJ2-7, reads DGGITQSPKYLFRKEGQNVTLSCEQNLNHDAMYWYRQDPGQGLRLIYYSQIVNDFQKGDIAEGYSVSREKKESFPLTVTSAQKNPTAFYLCASSTGLAGVGYEQYFGPGTRLTVT.